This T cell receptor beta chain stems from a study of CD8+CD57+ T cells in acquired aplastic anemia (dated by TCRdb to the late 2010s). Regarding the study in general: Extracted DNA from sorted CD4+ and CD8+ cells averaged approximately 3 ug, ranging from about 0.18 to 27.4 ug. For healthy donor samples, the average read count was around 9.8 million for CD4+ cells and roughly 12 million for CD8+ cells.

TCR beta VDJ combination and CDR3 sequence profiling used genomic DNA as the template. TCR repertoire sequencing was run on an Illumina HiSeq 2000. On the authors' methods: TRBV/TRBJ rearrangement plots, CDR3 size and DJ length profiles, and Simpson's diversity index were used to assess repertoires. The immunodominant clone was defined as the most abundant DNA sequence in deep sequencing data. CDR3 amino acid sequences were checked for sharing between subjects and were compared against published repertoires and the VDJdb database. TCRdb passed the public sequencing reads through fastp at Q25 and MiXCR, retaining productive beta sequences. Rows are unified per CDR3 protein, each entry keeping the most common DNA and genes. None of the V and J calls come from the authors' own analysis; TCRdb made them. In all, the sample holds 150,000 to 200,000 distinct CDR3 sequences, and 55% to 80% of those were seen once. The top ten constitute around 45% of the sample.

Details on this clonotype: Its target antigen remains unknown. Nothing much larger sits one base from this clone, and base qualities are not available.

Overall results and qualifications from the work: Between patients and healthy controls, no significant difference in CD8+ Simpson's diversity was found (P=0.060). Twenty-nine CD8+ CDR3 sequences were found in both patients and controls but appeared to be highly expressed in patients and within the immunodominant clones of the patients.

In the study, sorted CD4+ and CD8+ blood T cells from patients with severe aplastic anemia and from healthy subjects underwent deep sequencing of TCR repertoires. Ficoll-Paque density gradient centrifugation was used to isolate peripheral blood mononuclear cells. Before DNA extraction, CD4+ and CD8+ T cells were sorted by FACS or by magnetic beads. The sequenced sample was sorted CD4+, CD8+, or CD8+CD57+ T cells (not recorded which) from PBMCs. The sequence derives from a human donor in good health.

The DNA reads TGTGCCAGCAGTGGGACAGGGGATCAGCCCCAGCATTTT. Translation gives CASSGTGDQPQHF. Recombination linked TRBV2 to TRBJ1-5; TRBD1 matches 9 bases in the middle. For CDR1 and CDR2, the germline V gene lists SNHLY and FYNNEI. The junction shows trimming of 4 bases on V and 5 bases on J, and the gene matches do not reach 0 bases of it. The CDR3 holds 13 amino acids from the cysteine to the phenylalanine. Only CDR3 DNA remains: 39 bases, in frame from the first base.